The sequence of this T cell receptor beta chain was determined in a study of tumor-infiltrating lymphocytes in primary liver carcinoma listed by TCRdb under 2017. With regard to the full study: Surgical resection was performed in China between 2015 and early 2016 on roughly 5 patients with histopathologically diagnosed primary liver carcinoma. The five patients, three men and two women aged 30 to 69 years, had hepatocellular carcinoma (four) or combined HCC and intrahepatic cholangiocarcinoma (one). The five patients had tumors of stage T1-T3 N0M0, with maximum diameters ranging from 4.2 to 10 cm. Samples yielded roughly 3.65 to 7.5 million productive TCRbeta reads; read depth did not differ significantly between tissue types. For each liver tumor, the study sampled five regions along with adjacent normal tissue and blood, and applied TCRbeta repertoire sequencing, expression microarrays and whole-exome sequencing. A total of roughly 35 specimens from 5 patients, comprising around 25 tumor regions, 5 adjacent noncancerous liver tissues and 5 peripheral blood samples, were covered by TCRbeta repertoire sequencing. Technical replicate repertoires showed high reproducibility, with mean shared-clone rates approximately 0.89 and correlation coefficients above 0.95.

In its sample, this clonotype was seen once. What this receptor recognizes is not known. At one boundary the junction diverges from the germline segment, which might be a read error. On the study overall, not on this receptor specifically: Only the TCR beta chain was sequenced, which likely underestimates true repertoire diversity because unpaired alpha chains were not captured. Bulk unsorted samples precluded comparing CD4+ and CD8+ T cell repertoires. The top 250 clones accounted for a significantly greater share of the repertoire in tumors than in blood (p = 0.039). Only 4 to 6 patients were included in the study, and the authors note that the findings should be validated in a larger study. Consistent with antigen-driven expansion, pairs of tumor regions showed higher repertoire overlap (mean about 36%) than either tumor-adjacent pairs (about 17%) or tumor-blood pairs (roughly 14%).

As encoded in the germline V gene, CDR1 is SGHAT while CDR2 is FQNNGV. From its cysteine to its phenylalanine, the CDR3 spans 14 amino acids. Just the 42-base CDR3 DNA is kept, in frame starting at base 1. RNA from unsorted whole blood was extracted with TRIzol reagent, and germline DNA was obtained with the DNeasy Blood & Tissue kit. Chronic HBV infection was present in the patients, and the patients were treatment-naive at sampling. Approximately 4.1 milliliters of peripheral blood were collected into K2EDTA tubes before surgery. Using a constant-region primer and ProtoScript II reverse transcriptase, TCRbeta-specific cDNA was reverse-transcribed from 500 to 650 ng total RNA. Three nested multiplex PCR rounds, following a slightly modified ARM-PCR procedure, were used to build the TCRbeta libraries. The first two PCR rounds used multiplex TRBV1-TRBV30 forward primers with a Cbeta reverse primer, each for approximately 11 cycles. A final 25-cycle PCR with Deep VentR polymerase added sample barcodes and Illumina adapters. Amplicons of 200-500 bp were gel-purified with a QIAquick gel extraction kit before sequencing. The TCRbeta amplicons were sequenced with 250-bp paired-end reads on an Illumina HiSeq 2500. Under the source paper's analysis protocol: Reads were quality-trimmed with Trimmomatic v0.33, and paired reads were merged with FLASH v1.2.11 to recover full CDR3 sequences. MiGEC v1.2.1b assigned V, D and J germline segments to the rearranged TCRbeta sequences. VDJtools v1.0.0 computed clonotype statistics and Shannon-Wiener diversity indices. To cut down on sampling bias, every analysis after diversity analysis relied on just the 250 most abundant clonotypes from each sample. TCRdb handled the public reads itself, with Q25 trimming in fastp and clone calling in MiXCR, and kept productive beta chains. Every distinct CDR3 protein forms one entry, paired with its most common genes and DNA. The V and J calls reflect TCRdb's pipeline rather than the authors' work. The sample data list about 200,000 distinct CDR3 sequences, and 65% of these were observed just once. Roughly 7% of the sample rests with the top ten.

The sample consisted of peripheral blood. The rearrangement joined TRBV11-2 to TRBJ1-2, with the D segment identity uncertain. This receptor was obtained from a woman aged 60-70 years with primary liver carcinoma and hepatitis B virus infection. This receptor carries the CDR3 CASRRCGSSYVYTF. The DNA sequence is TGTGCCAGCCGCCGGTGCGGGAGCTCCTATGTCTACACCTTC. With all but the CDR3 taken from the reference TRBV11-2 and TRBJ1-2 genes, the full variable domain is: EAGVAQSPRYKIIEKRQSVAFWCNPISGHATLYWYQQILGQGPKLLIQFQNNGVVDDSQLPKDRFSAERLKGVDSTLKIQPAKLEDSAVYLCASRRCGSSYVYTFGSGTRLTVV.